These T cell receptor beta chains were read from a single sample in a study of Graves' ophthalmopathy and Graves' hyperthyroidism. TCRdb passed the multiplex PCR reads through MiXCR, listing each CDR3 protein once. The top ten hold over 3.5% of the sample, which has around 520,000 distinct CDR3 sequences, roughly 39% seen once. The sequenced material came from peripheral blood or thyroid tissue (not recorded which). The receptor set was obtained from an adult man with Graves' hyperthyroidism. Both conserved end residues are part of each CDR3. D genes are given only for firm matches. Clone size is not always given. Where it is, it says once, few, many or a class for expanded clones.

size	D	J	V	CDR3	DNA
many	.	TRBJ2-5	TRBV9	CASSVALQETQYF	TGTGCCAGCAGCGTAGCCCTCCAAGAGACCCAGTACTTC
many	TRBD2	TRBJ2-7	TRBV11-2	CASSLGGLAGSYEQYF	TGTGCCAGCAGCTTAGGCGGACTAGCGGGGTCCTACGAGCAGTACTTC
many	TRBD1	TRBJ1-3	TRBV7-2	CASSLGPTGVRPGNTIYF	TGTGCCAGCAGCTTAGGCCCCACAGGGGTTCGTCCTGGAAACACCATATATTTT
.	.	TRBJ2-6	TRBV12-3/TRBV12-4	CASSWGAGANVLTF	TGTGCCAGCAGTTGGGGGGCGGGGGCCAACGTCCTGACTTTC
many	.	TRBJ1-2	TRBV6-5	CASRSDGYTF	TGTGCCAGCAGGAGCGATGGCTACACCTTC
many	.	TRBJ1-6	TRBV27	CASTKGGISPLHF	TGTGCCAGCACCAAAGGGGGAATTTCACCCCTCCACTTT
.	TRBD2	TRBJ2-1	TRBV24-1	CATSLAGGISNEQFF	TGTGCCACCAGCCTAGCGGGAGGAATAAGCAATGAGCAGTTCTTC
.	.	TRBJ2-7	TRBV7-8	CASSSSPPGEQYF	TGTGCCAGCAGCTCCAGCCCGCCTGGGGAGCAGTACTTC
many	TRBD1	TRBJ2-5	TRBV13	CASSWGQGNLETQYF	TGTGCCAGCAGCTGGGGACAGGGGAATTTAGAGACCCAGTACTTC
.	TRBD1	TRBJ1-2	TRBV19	CASRGQDYGYTF	TGTGCCAGTAGAGGACAGGACTATGGCTACACCTTC
few	.	TRBJ2-2	TRBV24-1	CATSNDLRTENTGELFF	TGTGCCACCAGTAACGACCTAAGGACAGAAAACACCGGGGAGCTGTTTTTT
few	.	TRBJ1-4	TRBV5-1	CASSSGSGGGSEKLFF	TGCGCCAGCAGCTCCGGATCCGGGGGGGGTTCAGAAAAACTGTTTTTT
few	.	TRBJ2-6	TRBV3-1	CASSQRQFAGANVLTF	TGTGCCAGCAGCCAAAGACAGTTTGCTGGGGCCAACGTCCTGACTTTC
many	.	TRBJ1-2	TRBV29-1	CSVARGSRDYGYTF	TGCAGCGTTGCAAGAGGCTCCAGGGACTATGGCTACACCTTC
.	TRBD1	TRBJ2-3	TRBV15	CATSSPGGITADTQYF	TGTGCCACCAGCAGCCCAGGGGGTATTACGGCAGATACGCAGTATTTT
.	.	TRBJ2-1	TRBV7-2	CASSLDSGSYNEQFF	TGTGCCAGCAGCTTAGATAGCGGATCCTACAATGAGCAGTTCTTC
many	.	TRBJ1-5	TRBV6-1	CASSERRESPQHF	TGTGCCAGCAGTGAAAGACGGGAATCGCCCCAGCATTTT
many	.	TRBJ2-7	TRBV7-2	CASSSTRFYEQYF	TGTGCCAGCAGCTCGACTAGGTTCTACGAGCAGTACTTC
many	TRBD1	TRBJ1-1	TRBV29-1	CSVEDRDRGGRDEAFF	TGCAGCGTTGAAGATCGGGACAGGGGTGGGAGAGATGAAGCTTTCTTT
few	TRBD1	TRBJ1-5	TRBV24-1	CASSYSGTGYSNQPQHF	TGTGCCAGCAGTTACAGCGGGACAGGTTATAGCAATCAGCCCCAGCATTTT
.	TRBD1	TRBJ1-1	TRBV12-5	CASGLVRDRVERTEAFF	TGTGCTAGTGGTTTAGTCCGGGACAGAGTAGAAAGGACTGAAGCTTTCTTT
.	.	TRBJ2-6	TRBV7-9	CASSLRSGVDTGANVLTF	TGTGCCAGCAGCCTAAGATCAGGGGTCGACACCGGGGCCAACGTCCTGACTTTC
few	TRBD1	TRBJ1-2	TRBV5-8	CASSLEGATGYGYTF	TGTGCCAGCAGCTTGGAGGGGGCCACGGGCTATGGCTACACCTTC
.	.	TRBJ2-7	TRBV4-1	CASGPLADSYEQYF	TGCGCCAGCGGCCCGTTAGCGGACTCCTACGAGCAGTACTTC
few	.	TRBJ1-4	TRBV20-1	CSNEVQLNEKLFF	TGCAGTAATGAGGTTCAACTAAATGAAAAACTGTTTTTT
few	TRBD1	TRBJ2-7	TRBV6-5	CASSIDRGSSYEQYF	TGTGCCAGCAGCATAGACAGGGGAAGCTCCTACGAGCAGTACTTC
.	.	TRBJ2-1	TRBV20-1	CSAPLASEQFF	TGCAGCGCTCCCTTAGCGTCTGAGCAGTTCTTC
.	TRBD2	TRBJ2-7	TRBV2	CASSEGLADLAEQYF	TGTGCCAGCTCCGAAGGACTAGCGGACTTGGCCGAGCAGTACTTC
.	.	TRBJ2-6	TRBV29-1	CSVYGSGDNVLTF	TGCAGCGTTTACGGGAGTGGAGACAACGTCCTGACTTTC
.	TRBD1	TRBJ1-2	TRBV29-1	CSYGTGDYGYTF	TGCAGCTACGGGACAGGGGACTATGGCTACACCTTC
many	TRBD1	TRBJ2-7	TRBV20-1	CSARNAGTGGYEQYF	TGCAGTGCAAGAAACGCCGGGACAGGGGGCTACGAGCAGTACTTC
.	TRBD1	TRBJ2-5	TRBV2	CASELQGEQTQYF	TGTGCCAGCGAGTTGCAGGGGGAACAGACCCAGTACTTC
.	.	TRBJ1-6	TRBV11-2	CASSLDRGQPLHF	TGTGCCAGCAGCTTAGATCGGGGTCAGCCCCTCCACTTT
few	TRBD1	TRBJ2-5	TRBV3-1	CASSPYTNRGMGETQYF	TGTGCCAGCAGCCCCTATACCAACAGGGGAATGGGAGAGACCCAGTACTTC
.	TRBD1	TRBJ1-1	TRBV10-3	CAISEPTGYGYAFF	TGTGCCATCAGTGAGCCGACAGGGTATGGCTACGCTTTCTTT
.	.	TRBJ2-6	TRBV10-3	CAISEASGANVLTF	TGTGCCATCAGTGAAGCTAGCGGGGCCAACGTCCTGACTTTC
.	.	TRBJ2-5	TRBV29-1	CSVVPGAAETQYF	TGCAGCGTTGTTCCGGGGGCAGCGGAGACCCAGTACTTC
many	.	TRBJ2-2	TRBV29-1	CSASWRGNTGELFF	TGCAGCGCCTCGTGGAGGGGTAACACCGGGGAGCTGTTTTTT
.	TRBD1	TRBJ1-2	TRBV9	CASSLTGEANTF	TGTGCCAGCAGCCTGACAGGGGAGGCAAACACCTTC
few	.	TRBJ2-5	TRBV7-2	CASGRGGEKTQYF	TGTGCCTCGGGAAGGGGGGGCGAGAAGACCCAGTACTTC
.	TRBD2	TRBJ2-3	TRBV14	CASSRTPSGDTYYTDTQYF	TGTGCCAGCAGCCGAACCCCTAGCGGGGACACATATTACACAGATACGCAGTATTTT
.	.	TRBJ2-3	TRBV5-1	CASSLGGYTDTQYF	TGCGCCAGCAGCTTGGGGGGTTACACAGATACGCAGTATTTT
once	.	TRBJ2-7	TRBV7-8	CASSLLRTSEQYF	TGTGCCAGCAGCTTATTGAGGACAAGCGAGCAGTACTTC
many	TRBD1	TRBJ1-4	TRBV7-9	CASSLGTGGVEKLFF	TGTGCCAGCAGCTTAGGGACAGGGGGCGTTGAAAAACTGTTTTTT
.	.	TRBJ2-2	TRBV5-4	CASSLAGREWTGELFF	TGTGCCAGCAGCTTGGCCGGACGGGAATGGACCGGGGAGCTGTTTTTT
few	.	TRBJ1-4	TRBV19	CASTDILNEKLFF	TGTGCCAGTACAGACATCCTTAATGAAAAACTGTTTTTT
.	TRBD2	TRBJ2-2	TRBV10-3	CAIRARGDANTGELFF	TGTGCCATCAGAGCGCGGGGGGACGCGAACACCGGGGAGCTGTTTTTT
many	TRBD2	TRBJ2-2	TRBV20-1	CSARPSGSLTGELFF	TGCAGTGCTAGGCCCAGCGGGAGTTTAACCGGGGAGCTGTTTTTT
few	TRBD2	TRBJ2-7	TRBV4-3	CASSQPSTSGRTHSLYEQYF	TGCGCCAGCAGCCAACCTTCGACTAGCGGGAGGACCCACTCTCTCTACGAGCAGTACTTC
many	TRBD1	TRBJ1-3	TRBV29-1	CSAGTGGNTIYF	TGCAGCGCTGGGACAGGTGGAAACACCATATATTTT
.	TRBD1	TRBJ1-4	TRBV29-1	CSASDREELFF	TGCAGCGCTTCGGACAGGGAAGAACTGTTTTTT
many	.	TRBJ2-3	TRBV25-1	CASSEPTGGRDTQYF	TGTGCCAGCAGTGAACCGACCGGTGGGAGGGATACGCAGTATTTT
many	.	TRBJ2-2	TRBV2	CASSDVVPTNTGELFF	TGTGCCAGCAGTGATGTTGTTCCGACGAACACCGGGGAGCTGTTTTTT